This T cell receptor beta chain was obtained from a study of T-cell memory formation after mild COVID-19. Study results and caveats: Clones shrinking from day 15 to 85 showed even CD4/CD8 mixes; later expanders tilted CD4+.

With 2 bases removed from V and 4 bases from J, the gap between germline ends came to 15 bases. Germline V CDR1 and CDR2: SGHTA, FQGNSA. The CDR3 has 16 residues. As to this clonotype: The antigen remains undetermined.

The TCR alpha and TCR beta cDNA libraries, bearing sample barcodes and UMIs, were generated by 5'RACE using constant-segment primers. TCRdb re-called the 5' RACE reads through MiXCR, storing one row per CDR3 protein. Of 350,000 to 500,000 distinct CDR3 sequences listed, about 22% are singletons. This TCR came from an adult woman who had mild COVID-19 (a few samples of this study predate the infection). Cell type and time point are not known. What was sequenced was PBMCs or a T cell subset sorted from them (not recorded which). This sequence joins TRBV7-2 and TRBJ2-1; tentatively, D is TRBD2 (6 bases). CDR3 nucleotides: TGTGCCAGCAGCTTACGTGCCGGGAGTGGATACAATGAGCAGTTCTTC. This translates into CASSLRAGSGYNEQFF.